This is a list of T cell receptor beta chains from one sample in a study of cytomegalovirus exposure and HLA in healthy donors. Generated by immunoSEQ multiplex PCR, the TCRdb table keeps only in-frame clones and is missing some. Among about 140,000 clones listed, approximately 80% were seen once. Specimen: PBMCs. The receptor set was obtained from a male donor in good health and CMV-seronegative. Both conserved end residues are trimmed from each CDR3. D genes are given only for firm matches. Only some rows state a clone size, as once, few, many or a class for expanded clones.

d_gene,abundance,j_gene,v_gene,CDR3aa
TRBD2,NA,TRBJ2-5,TRBV7-9,ASSLPRGGEGRETQY
NA,NA,TRBJ1-1,TRBV7-3,ASSFGPSTVNTEAF
NA,NA,TRBJ1-6,TRBV28,ASSFDSSYNSPLH
TRBD1,NA,TRBJ2-7,TRBV7-2,ASSLGTGGLEQY
TRBD1,NA,TRBJ1-2,TRBV6-5,ASSYKRQGSGYT
TRBD1,NA,TRBJ2-7,TRBV7-6,ASSLAGTGGSYEQY
TRBD2,NA,TRBJ2-5,TRBV5-6,ASSLSGAETQY
NA,NA,TRBJ1-5,TRBV19,ASNKEQSNQPQH
NA,few,TRBJ1-6,TRBV11-2,ASSLEVTGHSPLH
NA,NA,TRBJ1-3,TRBV4-3,ASSQTYGNTIY
NA,NA,TRBJ2-2,TRBV5-4,ASNSLEGLRNTGELF